The 32 T cell receptor beta chains below were found in one sample sequenced in a study of T cell repertoires in cytomegalovirus infection (dated by TCRdb to about 2019). Sequencing was performed on an Illumina HiSeq 1500. TCRdb itself trimmed the public reads at Q25 with fastp, ran MiXCR and retained productive beta chains. For every CDR3 protein sequence, its rows merge into one entry that carries the most common genes and DNA. The sample data list approximately 500,000 distinct CDR3 sequences, and 16% of these were observed just once. The top ten hold 20% to 30% of the sample. The material sequenced was CD8+ T cells from PBMCs. All receptors derive from a human donor in good health (CMV status not recorded). Some clones in this sample may be carry-over from other donors' samples.

The rearrangement joins TRBV7-6 to TRBJ1-1; D is possibly TRBD1 (6 bases). The germline V and J ends were trimmed by 5 bases and 5 bases, with 15 bases remaining between them. The CDR3 covers 14 residues. The germline CDR1 and CDR2 sequences are SGHVS and FNYEAQ. The CDR3, as DNA: TGTGCCAGCAGCCAGATACAGGGATTAACTGAAGCTTTCTTT. Protein sequence: CASSQIQGLTEAFF.

This clonotype was counted many times. The J gene is TRBJ2-5, the V gene TRBV4-1; the D gene is possibly TRBD1 (5 bases). Germline V gene sequence: CDR1 MGHRA, CDR2 YSYEKL. Between the trimmed V and J ends, which lost 0 bases and 5 bases, there was a span of 16 bases. This CDR3 is built from 16 residues. The chain's CDR3 is CASSQDSVQGWETQYF. CDR3 in DNA: TGCGCCAGCAGCCAAGATTCGGTCCAGGGATGGGAGACCCAGTACTTC.

The V gene is TRBV29-1, the J gene TRBJ2-6; D remains unclear. The germline V gene encodes CDR1 SQVTM and CDR2 ANQGSEA. CDR3 length: 11 residues. Trimming cost V 5 bases and J 1 base, with 0 bases left between them. The CDR3 here is CSVSGANVLTF. DNA for the CDR3: TGCAGCGTTTCTGGGGCCAACGTCCTGACTTTC.

This clonotype came up a few times. The chain combines TRBV6-6 with TRBJ2-3; 7 bases are a match to TRBD2. The CDR3 has 15 residues. The ends lost 6 bases at V and 4 bases at J; junction bases unmatched: 10. Germline CDR1 MNHNY, CDR2 SVGAGI (reference sequence). The DNA of the CDR3 is TGTGCCAGCAGGGGGGGGGGGGGAATCGCAGATACGCAGTATTTT. This encodes CASRGGGGIADTQYF.

This clonotype was counted at least ten times. In DNA, the CDR3 is TGTGCCAGCAGCCAAGGGATCGATACGCAGTATTTT. Its protein product is CASSQGIDTQYF. The chain employs TRBV4-2 and TRBJ2-3; D is unresolved. Germline V gives CDR1 LGHNA, CDR2 YNFKEQ. CDR3 length equals 12 residues. V lost 1 base to trimming and J lost 6 bases, with 5 bases between them.

The chain links TRBV29-1 to TRBJ1-1, with unresolved D. The CDR3 is 11 amino acids. With 6 bases removed from V and 5 bases from J, the gap between germline ends came to 10 bases. Germline CDR1 and CDR2: SQVTM and ANQGSEA. CDR3 sequence reads: CSVNSITEAFF. CDR3 coding DNA: TGCAGCGTGAACAGTATTACTGAAGCTTTCTTT.

V and J are TRBV20-1 and TRBJ2-7; D is possibly TRBD2 (7 bases). From germline, CDR1 is DFQATT and CDR2 SNEGSKA (reference sequence). Between the trimmed V and J ends, which lost 5 bases and 3 bases, there was a span of 14 bases. The CDR3 covers 13 residues. The CDR3 loop reads CSAPRGARYEQYF. The CDR3 region has the DNA TGCAGTGCTCCTCGGGGGGCTCGCTACGAGCAGTACTTC.

This clonotype was recorded at least ten times. V usage is TRBV25-1 and J usage is TRBJ1-1; the D is unclear. Germline CDR1 reads MGHDK; CDR2 reads SYGVNS. Trimming shortened V by 4 bases and J by 3 bases, and 6 bases separated the two germline ends. The CDR3 runs to 12 residues. The CDR3 protein is CASSVQDTEAFF. The DNA for the CDR3 is TGTGCCAGCAGTGTCCAGGACACTGAAGCTTTCTTT.

At least ten counts were recorded for this clonotype. The chain links TRBV7-9 to TRBJ1-2; D gene unclear. Trimming took off 7 bases at V and 3 bases at J, with 21 bases between the two ends. CDR1 and CDR2 (germline): SEHNR, FQNEAQ (reference sequence). This CDR3 spans 16 amino acids. DNA for the CDR3: TGTGCCAGCAACCCTTTGGAAGGGATGATTTACTATGGCTACACCTTC. It translates to CASNPLEGMIYYGYTF. Supplemented by reference TRBV7-9 and TRBJ1-2, the full variable domain reads DTGVSQNPRHKITKRGQNVTFRCDPISEHNRLYWYRQTLGQGPEFLTYFQNEAQLEKSRLLSDRFSAERPKGSFSTLEIQRTEQGDSAMYLCASNPLEGMIYYGYTFGSGTRLTVV.

At least ten counts were recorded for this clonotype. The chain couples TRBV12-3 or TRBV12-4 to TRBJ1-5; perhaps TRBD1 as D (5 bases). This CDR3 is built from 16 residues. The V end lost 1 base, the J end lost 3 bases, and 13 bases lay between the germline ends. CDR3 in amino acids: CASSLGGREANQPQHF. As DNA, the CDR3 is TGTGCCAGCAGTTTAGGTGGCAGGGAAGCCAATCAGCCCCAGCATTTT.

This clonotype was found many times. The CDR3 reads CASRAWGAGNQETQYF. CDR3 coding DNA: TGTGCCAGCAGGGCTTGGGGTGCGGGCAACCAAGAGACCCAGTACTTC. The chain has TRBV12-3 or TRBV12-4 and TRBJ2-5, with D perhaps TRBD2 (5 bases). The CDR3 length is 16 residues. Deletions cut 6 bases from V and 0 bases from J, with 17 bases between.

In this sample, this clonotype turned up many times. The rearrangement links TRBV7-6 to TRBJ2-6; weak D call: TRBD1 (5 bases). The germline gives CDR1 SGHVS, CDR2 FNYEAQ. Deletions cut 2 bases from V and 0 bases from J, with 14 bases between. The CDR3 extends over 18 amino acids. This CDR3 is CASSLRGGRASGANVLTF. CDR3 nucleotide sequence: TGTGCCAGCAGCTTAAGGGGCGGAAGGGCCTCTGGGGCCAACGTCCTGACTTTC.

On this clonotype itself: The CDR3 end shows no conserved phenylalanine or tryptophan, and so a read error is likely. This rearrangement joins TRBV7-4 to TRBJ1-3, with D possibly being TRBD1 (5 bases). Germline V gene data show CDR1 as SGHVT and CDR2 as SQSDAQ. The CDR3 totals 16 residues. The chain's CDR3 is CASSPGAGSSGNIIYY. For the CDR3, the DNA is TGTGCCAGCAGCCCCGGTGCAGGGAGCTCTGGAAACATCATATATTAT.

This clonotype was counted a few times. The V gene is TRBV10-3, the J gene TRBJ1-1; 11 bases are a match to TRBD1. The CDR3 loop spans 16 amino acids. Germline CDR1 and CDR2: ENHRY and SYGVKD. J lost 6 bases, V lost 0 bases, and 6 bases had no gene match. Here the CDR3 reads CAISESKGQGGPEAFF. CDR3 in DNA: TGTGCCATCAGTGAGTCTAAGGGACAGGGGGGACCTGAAGCTTTCTTT.

As regards this clonotype: It may be a read error: a sequence one base away is much more abundant. The chain uses TRBV19 and TRBJ2-6; 8 bases match TRBD2. Germline CDR1 LNHDA, CDR2 SQIVND (reference sequence). The trim removed 7 bases at V and 4 bases at J, leaving 6 bases unmatched. CDR3 size: 15 residues. The CDR3 loop reads CASISRGVGANVLTF. The CDR3 nucleotides read TGTGCCAGTATATCGCGGGGGGTCGGGGCCAACGTCCTGACTTTC.

J is TRBJ1-1 and V is TRBV3-1, with 7 bases lining up with TRBD1. Germline assignment: CDR1 LGHDT and CDR2 YNNKEL (reference sequence). CDR3 size: 15 residues. The ends lost 4 bases at V and 5 bases at J; junction bases unmatched: 10. Here the CDR3 reads CASSREQGTLTEAFF. CDR3 in DNA: TGTGCCAGCAGCCGCGAACAGGGGACCTTGACTGAAGCTTTCTTT.

Many counts were recorded for this clonotype. V and J are TRBV12-5 and TRBJ2-3; D might be TRBD1 (5 bases). V was trimmed by 6 bases and J by 2 bases, leaving 9 bases between them. This CDR3 is built from 13 residues. Germline V gene lookup returns CDR1 LGHNT and CDR2 FRNRAP. CDR3 coding DNA: TGTGCTAGTGGCGACAGTTTCACAGATACGCAGTATTTT. Its translation is CASGDSFTDTQYF.

There are a few counts of this clonotype. The genes are TRBV7-9 and TRBJ2-5, with TRBD2 matching over 8 bases. With 5 bases clipped from V and 5 bases from J, the junction kept 10 bases outside the gene matches. Per the germline V gene, CDR1 is SEHNR and CDR2 is FQNEAQ (reference sequence). The CDR3 loop spans 15 amino acids. CDR3: CASSPPAGGGETQYF. The CDR3 coding sequence is TGTGCCAGCAGCCCCCCGGCGGGGGGCGGGGAGACCCAGTACTTC.

This clonotype was observed many times. The chain joins TRBV7-8 to TRBJ2-3; 12 nucleotides match TRBD2. CDR1 and CDR2 from the germline V gene are SGHVS and FQNEAQ. This CDR3 contains 17 residues. Unmatched junction bases numbered 9, after V lost 2 bases and J lost 6 bases. The CDR3 DNA follows: TGTGCCAGCAGCTTAAAGCTAGCGGGGGGGAAAGAGGATACGCAGTATTTT. It encodes CASSLKLAGGKEDTQYF.

Points on this clonotype: The CDR3 ends on some other residue instead of the conserved phenylalanine or tryptophan, so this is likely a read error. The V call is TRBV7-6, the J call TRBJ1-2; TRBD1 is a possible D gene (5 bases). CDR1 and CDR2 from the germline V gene are SGHVS and FNYEAQ. The CDR3 is 12 amino acids. V lost 5 bases and J lost 8, with 12 bases in between. CDR3 in DNA: TGTGCCAGCAGCGCCGATGGGGACGGCTACACCTTA. Its translation: CASSADGDGYTL.

The CDR3 loop reads CATSRDPPSRDGYTF. DNA of the CDR3: TGTGCCACCAGCAGAGATCCCCCATCCCGTGATGGCTACACCTTC. V is TRBV15 and J is TRBJ1-2; D gene ambiguous. The germline gives CDR1 LNHNV, CDR2 YYDKDF (reference sequence). The CDR3 covers 15 residues. V was cut by 0 bases and J by 6 bases, with 14 bases left in between.

The rearrangement joins TRBV19 to TRBJ2-1; 12 nucleotides line up with TRBD1. The CDR3 consists of 16 residues. Germline V CDR1 and CDR2: LNHDA, SQIVND (reference sequence). Germline trimming cut 6 bases from V and 6 bases from J; bases unmatched to any gene: 9. Here the CDR3 reads CASSRTPGQGANEQFF. CDR3 sequence (DNA): TGTGCCAGTAGCCGGACCCCGGGACAGGGGGCCAATGAGCAGTTCTTC.

The chain combines TRBV2 with TRBJ2-7, with 8 bases that match TRBD1. Per the germline V gene, CDR1 is SNHLY and CDR2 is FYNNEI. Trimming took 6 bases from V and 3 from J; bases not matched to a gene: 4. CDR3 length: 13 amino acids. This CDR3 reads CASRGTGDYEQYF. As DNA, the CDR3 is TGTGCCAGCAGGGGGACAGGAGACTACGAGCAGTACTTC.

This chain connects TRBV7-9 to TRBJ1-3, with D perhaps matching TRBD1 (5 bases). V dropped 6 bases and J dropped 3 bases, with 21 bases sitting between them. The CDR3 sequence is 17 residues long. CDR1 and CDR2 from the germline V gene are SEHNR and FQNEAQ (reference sequence). The CDR3 sequence is CASSSPGAPPRGNTIYF. DNA for the CDR3: TGTGCCAGCAGTTCTCCCGGGGCACCGCCCCGTGGAAACACCATATATTTT.

Written as DNA, the CDR3 is TGTGCCAGCAGTCCTATAGGGACCGGAAACACCATATATTTT. Translated: CASSPIGTGNTIYF. The chain is built from TRBV27 and TRBJ1-3, with TRBD1 as a possible D gene (5 bases). CDR3 length: 14 residues. In germline, CDR1 is MNHEY, CDR2 SMNVEV (reference sequence). Trimming removed 5 bases at V and 4 bases at J, with 12 bases between.

This clonotype was counted ten times or more. The V call is TRBV7-6, the J call TRBJ2-7, with D uncertain. Per the germline V gene, CDR1 is SGHVS and CDR2 is FNYEAQ. Deletions cut 5 bases from V and 1 base from J, with 12 bases between. The CDR3 runs 14 residues. CDR3 nucleotides: TGTGCCAGCAGCGGTTCCGTACAATCCTACGAGCAGTACTTC. Amino acids: CASSGSVQSYEQYF. Variable domain in full (rest from reference TRBV7-6 and TRBJ2-7): GAGVSQSPRYKVTKRGQDVALRCDPISGHVSLYWYRQALGQGPEFLTYFNYEAQQDKSGLPNDRFSAERPEGSISTLTIQRTEQRDSAMYRCASSGSVQSYEQYFGPGTRLTVT.

This clonotype was seen at least ten times. The chain is built from TRBV27 and TRBJ2-1; 7 bases match TRBD2. V lost 6 bases to trimming and J lost 4 bases; unmatched junction nucleotides: 9. Germline V gene sequence: CDR1 MNHEY, CDR2 SMNVEV (reference sequence). The CDR3 loop spans 15 amino acids. The CDR3 is CASSRRTRAYNEQFF. CDR3 bases: TGTGCCAGCAGCCGGAGGACTAGAGCTTACAATGAGCAGTTCTTC.

This clonotype was seen only a few times. This may stem from a read error, because a much larger clone lies one nucleotide away. V gene TRBV10-3 combines with J gene TRBJ2-5; 14 bases align to TRBD2. The CDR3 is 19 amino acids. The ends lost 6 bases at V and 9 bases at J; junction bases unmatched: 21. The germline V gene encodes CDR1 ENHRY and CDR2 SYGVKD. CDR3 loop: CAISDPGLAGATFRKPQYF. In DNA, the CDR3 is TGTGCCATCAGCGATCCGGGACTAGCGGGAGCAACCTTTAGGAAGCCCCAGTACTTC.

This clonotype was counted ten times or more. The V call is TRBV7-9, the J call TRBJ1-2; TRBD1 aligns across 7 bases. CDR3 length equals 13 residues. V was clipped by 5 bases and J by 4 bases; unmatched bases: 4. Germline V CDR1 and CDR2: SEHNR, FQNEAQ (reference sequence). The CDR3 protein is CASSPGQIYGYTF. CDR3 DNA: TGTGCCAGCAGCCCGGGACAGATCTATGGCTACACCTTC.

The J gene is TRBJ2-1, the V gene TRBV2; D is uncertain. CDR3 length equals 15 residues. Trimming took off 2 bases at V and 6 bases at J, with 14 bases between the two ends. The germline V gene has CDR1 SNHLY and CDR2 FYNNEI. The DNA for the CDR3 is TGTGCCAGCAGTGAACTTGACTCCCAGAGCAATGAGCAGTTCTTC. This translates into CASSELDSQSNEQFF.

This clonotype was observed a handful of times. This sequence joins TRBV9 and TRBJ2-5; D is possibly TRBD1 or TRBD2 (6 bases each). Trimming cost V 3 bases and J 3 bases, with 12 bases left between them. Germline CDR1 is SGDLS and CDR2 is YYNGEE. This CDR3 is built from 14 residues. CDR3 protein: CASSALGGKETQYF. For the CDR3, the DNA is TGTGCCAGCAGCGCACTAGGGGGGAAAGAGACCCAGTACTTC. Full variable domain (missing parts from reference TRBV9 and TRBJ2-5): DSGVTQTPKHLITATGQRVTLRCSPRSGDLSVYWYQQSLDQGLQFLIQYYNGEERAKGNILERFSAQQFPDLHSELNLSSLELGDSALYFCASSALGGKETQYFGPGTRLLVL.

This clonotype was seen repeatedly, ten times or more. The J gene is TRBJ2-1, the V gene TRBV7-8; 8 bases line up with TRBD1. This CDR3 is 13 amino acids long. Germline values: CDR1 SGHVS, CDR2 FQNEAQ. V lost 6 bases, J lost 7 bases, and 5 bases stayed unmatched. The CDR3 is CASSRRTGNEQFF. CDR3 coding DNA: TGTGCCAGCAGTCGGAGGACAGGGAATGAGCAGTTCTTC.